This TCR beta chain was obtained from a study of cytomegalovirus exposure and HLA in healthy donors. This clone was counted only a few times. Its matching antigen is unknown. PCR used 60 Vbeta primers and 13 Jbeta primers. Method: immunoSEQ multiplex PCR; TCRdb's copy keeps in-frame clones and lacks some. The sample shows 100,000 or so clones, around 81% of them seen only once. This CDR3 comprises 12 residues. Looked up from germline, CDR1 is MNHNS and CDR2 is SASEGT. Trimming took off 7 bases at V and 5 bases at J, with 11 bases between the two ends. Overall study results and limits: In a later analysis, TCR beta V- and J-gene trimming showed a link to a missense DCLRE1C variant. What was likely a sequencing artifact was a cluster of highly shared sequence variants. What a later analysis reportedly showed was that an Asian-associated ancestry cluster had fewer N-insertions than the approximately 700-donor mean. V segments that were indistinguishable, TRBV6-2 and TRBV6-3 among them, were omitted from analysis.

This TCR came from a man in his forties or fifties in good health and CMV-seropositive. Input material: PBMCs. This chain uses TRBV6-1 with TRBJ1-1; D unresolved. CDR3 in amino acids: CASKKGGTEAFF. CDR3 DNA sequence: TGTGCCAGCAAGAAGGGAGGAACTGAAGCTTTCTTT.